The TCR beta chain under discussion was sequenced for a study of T cells in Graves' hyperthyroidism and ophthalmopathy. Amplification targeted TCR beta CDR3 regions from RNA transcripts. First-round RT-PCR targeting the TCR CDR3 was performed with the HTBI primer set. TCRdb re-called the multiplex PCR reads with MiXCR, one entry per CDR3 protein. The repertoire has about 380,000 distinct CDR3 sequences, approximately 15% of them found once; the top ten carry 11%. This clonotype was detected only a few times. This CDR3 is built from 15 residues. Trimming removed 6 bases from V and 3 bases from J; junction bases left unmatched: 7. Germline CDR1 is MNHEY and CDR2 is SMNVEV (reference sequence).

The origin of this receptor is a woman in her sixties or seventies with Graves' hyperthyroidism. The rearrangement uses TRBV27 and TRBJ2-1; 8 nucleotides match TRBD1. The sample comprised blood. DNA for the CDR3: TGTGCCAGCAGCGGACAGGGACCATTCTACAATGAGCAGTTCTTC. This translates into CASSGQGPFYNEQFF.